This T cell receptor (beta chain) appears in the sequencing data of a study of blood T cells in healthy people across ages. Study in general: Capturing about one barcoded beta molecule per two T cells was achieved by template switching. Whole-study results and caveats: Diversity was estimated from one million T cells, and these estimates were considered underestimates. Measured against age, TCR beta diversity per million T cells decreased in a roughly linear manner.

Turning to this clonotype: Its specificity is not known.

Primers used in a second PCR of roughly 7 to 11 cycles were a sample-barcoded 5' primer and a J-beta primer mix. Via MiXCR, TCRdb re-called the 5' RACE reads, giving one row per CDR3 protein. Of around 1,900,000 distinct CDR3 sequences in the sample, around 42% were seen once. CDR3 length equals 15 residues. The V gene's germline CDR1 is ENHRY and CDR2 SYGVKD. Trimming removed 6 bases from V and 3 bases from J; junction bases left unmatched: 4. The authors extracted at least 6 micrograms of total RNA per sample. The gene calls are TRBV10-3 and TRBJ2-1; 11 bases are shared with TRBD2. This clonotype originated in a human donor in good health. The sample comprised blood. In DNA, the CDR3 is TGTGCCATCAGACCCGGGACTAGCGGCTACAATGAGCAGTTCTTC. Residues: CAIRPGTSGYNEQFF.